This is a list of T cell receptor beta chains from one sample in a study of blood T cell repertoires in COVID-19. Profiling relied on immunoSEQ multiplex PCR, and the TCRdb table lists in-frame clones only, not all of them. The sample records approximately 60,000 clones, more than 70% being singletons. Sequenced input: peripheral blood. Receptors were obtained from a man aged 55 to 70 with active or convalescent COVID-19. Both conserved end residues are part of each CDR3. A D gene is named only where the DNA matches it firmly. Clone size is shown for a subset of rows, as once, few, many or a class of expanded clone.

d_gene: .
v_gene: TRBV7-2
j_gene: TRBJ2-5
abundance: once
CDR3nt: TGTGCCAGCACCCTTCTCTTGCAGGGCCCCCAGTACTTC
CDR3aa: CASTLLLQGPQYF

d_gene: TRBD1
v_gene: TRBV27
j_gene: TRBJ2-7
abundance: few
CDR3nt: TGTGCCAGCATGAGTTCCGGGACAGCGACCTACGAGCAGTACTTC
CDR3aa: CASMSSGTATYEQYF

d_gene: TRBD2
v_gene: TRBV11-2
j_gene: TRBJ2-5
abundance: .
CDR3nt: TGTGCCAGCAGCAGTTTAGCGGGAGGTGTGGAGACCCAGTACTTC
CDR3aa: CASSSLAGGVETQYF

d_gene: .
v_gene: TRBV7-9
j_gene: TRBJ2-5
abundance: .
CDR3nt: TGTGCCAGCAGCCCTCAAGAGACCCAGTACTTC
CDR3aa: CASSPQETQYF

d_gene: TRBD1
v_gene: TRBV3-1/TRBV3-2
j_gene: TRBJ1-2
abundance: .
CDR3nt: TGTGCCAGCAGCCGTTCAGGGGGCTCTAACTATGGCTACACCTTC
CDR3aa: CASSRSGGSNYGYTF

d_gene: TRBD1
v_gene: TRBV11-1
j_gene: TRBJ1-2
abundance: once
CDR3nt: TGTGCCAGCAACAAAGGGACAGCCTATGGCTACACCTTC
CDR3aa: CASNKGTAYGYTF

d_gene: TRBD1
v_gene: TRBV3-1/TRBV3-2
j_gene: TRBJ1-6
abundance: once
CDR3nt: TGTGCCAGCAGCCACCAGGGGGCGGATTCACCCCTCCACTTT
CDR3aa: CASSHQGADSPLHF

d_gene: TRBD1
v_gene: TRBV7-3
j_gene: TRBJ1-2
abundance: .
CDR3nt: TGTGCCAGCAGCTTCACCGGGACAGGACGTGGCTACACCTTC
CDR3aa: CASSFTGTGRGYTF

d_gene: TRBD2
v_gene: TRBV11-3
j_gene: TRBJ2-3
abundance: .
CDR3nt: TGTGCCAGCAGCATCAAGTCCGGGACTAGCGGCACAGATACGCAGTATTTT
CDR3aa: CASSIKSGTSGTDTQYF

d_gene: TRBD1
v_gene: TRBV5-4
j_gene: TRBJ1-4
abundance: once
CDR3nt: TGTGCCAGCAGCTTGGATGGACAGGACGAAAAACTGTTTTTT
CDR3aa: CASSLDGQDEKLFF

d_gene: .
v_gene: TRBV11-2
j_gene: TRBJ1-1
abundance: .
CDR3nt: TGTGCCAGCAGCTTAGTAGCAGGGGTCTTGAACACTGAAGCTTTCTTT
CDR3aa: CASSLVAGVLNTEAFF

d_gene: .
v_gene: TRBV19
j_gene: TRBJ2-7
abundance: .
CDR3nt: TGTGGGGGGGGGCTCCTATACGAGCAGTACTTC
CDR3aa: CGGGLLYEQYF

d_gene: .
v_gene: TRBV19
j_gene: TRBJ2-3
abundance: .
CDR3nt: TGTGCCAGTAGTATAGCGGAGCGAAATACGCAGTATTTT
CDR3aa: CASSIAERNTQYF

d_gene: TRBD1
v_gene: TRBV4-2
j_gene: TRBJ1-5
abundance: .
CDR3nt: TGTGCCAGCAGCCAAGAAGGGACAGGGGACCAGCCCCAGCATTTT
CDR3aa: CASSQEGTGDQPQHF

d_gene: TRBD1
v_gene: TRBV9
j_gene: TRBJ1-1
abundance: .
CDR3nt: TGTGCCAGCAGCGGTGTCGGGACAGGAGTTAAGTACACTGAAGCTTTCTTT
CDR3aa: CASSGVGTGVKYTEAFF

d_gene: .
v_gene: TRBV23-1
j_gene: TRBJ1-1
abundance: .
CDR3nt: TGCGCCAGCAGTCTGCTGAGTCAGAGGACTGAAGCTTTCTTT
CDR3aa: CASSLLSQRTEAFF

d_gene: .
v_gene: TRBV6-5
j_gene: TRBJ2-3
abundance: .
CDR3nt: TGTGCCAGCAGTTACCGGTTCAGCACAGATACGCAGTATTTT
CDR3aa: CASSYRFSTDTQYF

d_gene: .
v_gene: TRBV10-3
j_gene: TRBJ1-4
abundance: once
CDR3nt: TGTGCCACCAGGGGCCATGCAACTAATGAAAAACTGTTTTTT
CDR3aa: CATRGHATNEKLFF

d_gene: .
v_gene: TRBV19
j_gene: TRBJ2-3
abundance: .
CDR3nt: TGTGCCAGTAAGGCAGGGGCTAGCACAGATACGCAGTATTTT
CDR3aa: CASKAGASTDTQYF

d_gene: .
v_gene: TRBV2
j_gene: TRBJ1-5
abundance: .
CDR3nt: TGTGCCGTCCGCCTAGATAGCAATCAGCCCCAGCATTTT
CDR3aa: CAVRLDSNQPQHF

d_gene: TRBD1
v_gene: TRBV7-2
j_gene: TRBJ2-7
abundance: once
CDR3nt: TGTGCCAGCAGCCCATCCGGGACAGCTTACTACGAGCAGTACTTC
CDR3aa: CASSPSGTAYYEQYF

d_gene: .
v_gene: TRBV2
j_gene: TRBJ1-1
abundance: .
CDR3nt: TGTGCCAGCAGTGACCACGGGGCAACAGGGTGGGTCACTGAAGCTTTCTTT
CDR3aa: CASSDHGATGWVTEAFF

d_gene: TRBD1
v_gene: TRBV18
j_gene: TRBJ1-5
abundance: .
CDR3nt: TGTGCCAGCTCACCTGACAGGGGCAACAGCAGAATTAGCAATCAGCCCCAGCATTTT
CDR3aa: CASSPDRGNSRISNQPQHF

d_gene: TRBD1
v_gene: TRBV30
j_gene: TRBJ1-3
abundance: .
CDR3nt: TGTGCCTGGAGTGCGGACAGGGAAAACACCATATATTTT
CDR3aa: CAWSADRENTIYF

d_gene: TRBD2
v_gene: TRBV4-1
j_gene: TRBJ2-2
abundance: once
CDR3nt: TGCGCCAGCAGCCAACAAACTAGCGGGGGAATTACCGGGGAGCTGTTTTTT
CDR3aa: CASSQQTSGGITGELFF

d_gene: TRBD2
v_gene: TRBV19
j_gene: TRBJ2-1
abundance: .
CDR3nt: TGTGCCAGTAGCGACGGACTAGCGGGGAACAATGAGCAGTTCTTC
CDR3aa: CASSDGLAGNNEQFF

d_gene: .
v_gene: TRBV24-1
j_gene: TRBJ2-7
abundance: .
CDR3nt: TGTGCCACCGATGGCGGAGCCTACGAGCAGTACTTC
CDR3aa: CATDGGAYEQYF

d_gene: TRBD1
v_gene: TRBV6-2/TRBV6-3
j_gene: TRBJ1-5
abundance: .
CDR3nt: TGTGCCAGCAGTTTTAACAGGGGATCTCAGCCCCAGCATTTT
CDR3aa: CASSFNRGSQPQHF